This T cell receptor (beta chain) was identified in a study of blood T cells in healthy people across ages. CDR1 MNHEY and CDR2 SMNVEV come from the germline V gene (reference sequence). The CDR3 sequence is 15 residues long. V shed 2 bases and J shed 3 bases, with 13 bases lying between them. A second PCR of roughly 6 to 12 cycles used a sample-barcoded 5' primer and a J-beta primer mix. TCRdb reprocessed the 5' RACE reads with MiXCR, giving one entry per CDR3 protein. The sample shows around 900,000 distinct CDR3 sequences, more than 25% of them seen only once. The sequencing input was blood. This clonotype was sampled from a woman at least 80 years old in good health. The J gene is TRBJ1-2, the V gene TRBV27; D may be TRBD1 (6 bases). The CDR3 sequence: CASSLQGTRHYGYTF. Here the CDR3 DNA reads TGTGCCAGCAGTTTACAGGGGACACGCCACTATGGCTACACCTTC.